The TCR beta chain described here comes from a study of T cells in Graves' hyperthyroidism and ophthalmopathy. Study details: Blood from the periphery was taken at initial diagnosis, before any treatment.

General study points: The authors' 13 V-J model separated ophthalmopathy from stable hyperthyroidism.

This CDR3 has 12 residues. The V and J ends lost 1 base and 6 bases respectively, with 7 bases between them. Germline CDR1 and CDR2: MNHNS and SASEGT. Amplification of TCR beta CDR3 regions was performed using RNA transcripts as template. First-round RT-PCR of the TCR CDR3 relied on the HTBI primer set. MiXCR, applied by TCRdb to the multiplex PCR reads, yields one record per CDR3 protein. The sample lists 300,000 to 450,000 distinct CDR3 sequences; about 25% were seen once. This clonotype was recorded many times. Its antigen remains unknown. Hyperthyroidism had been newly diagnosed in patients aged 18 to 65, and its duration was under 2 months.

The origin of this receptor is a man in his fifties or sixties with Graves' hyperthyroidism. This chain connects TRBV6-1 to TRBJ2-7; D ambiguous. The sample consisted of blood. The CDR3 bases are TGTGCCAGCAGTGAAGTTGGAAGCGAGCAGTACTTC. It encodes CASSEVGSEQYF.